A single sample is the source of the 4 T cell receptor beta chains below, sequenced in a study of vaccination and CD4 T cells after COVID-19. Sequenced with the Oncomine TCR Beta short-read assay was DNA taken from cultured CD4+ T cells. TCRdb redid the calling of the PCR reads with MiXCR, one entry per CDR3 protein. The sample includes about 5,600 distinct CDR3 sequences, approximately 44% of them seen just once. Antigen specificity for these receptors is unknown. Treatment given: roughly 10-day PBMC culture with coronavirus spike peptide pools or control peptides (ViraFEST assay). Sequenced input: CD4+ T cells from blood, cultured in vitro. The source is a human donor who had recovered from COVID-19.

The rearrangement links TRBV28 to TRBJ1-5; D call uncertain. The CDR3 sequence is 14 residues long. Germline V gene lookup returns CDR1 MDHEN and CDR2 SYDVKM. The germline V and J ends were trimmed by 3 bases and 6 bases, with 12 bases remaining between them. The CDR3 DNA is TGTGCCAGCAGTTTGGCCTTGCCTGGTCAGCCCCAGCATTTT. Protein product: CASSLALPGQPQHF.

This sequence joins TRBV20-1 and TRBJ1-6; weak D call: TRBD1 (6 bases). CDR3 length: 14 amino acids. Germline-derived CDR1 and CDR2 are DFQATT and SNEGSKA (reference sequence). Trimming took 1 base from V and 4 from J, leaving 8 bases between them. The CDR3 loop reads CSARAGQYNSPLHF. The DNA for the CDR3 is TGCAGTGCTAGAGCTGGACAGTATAATTCACCCCTCCACTTT.

This clonotype appeared a single time. CDR3 residues: CASREGDIYEQYF. The CDR3 DNA sequence: TGTGCCAGCAGGGAGGGGGATATCTACGAGCAGTACTTC. The chain carries TRBV6-2 or TRBV6-3 and TRBJ2-7; either TRBD1 or TRBD2 may supply D (6 bases each). This CDR3 has 13 amino acids. V was pared by 6 bases and J by 3 bases, with 12 bases between. CDR1 is MNHEY and CDR2 is SVGEGT in the germline V gene.

This clonotype showed up just a few times. The V call is TRBV7-2, the J call TRBJ2-7, with TRBD1 matching 8 bases. Germline CDR1 SGHTA, CDR2 FQGNSA. V was pared by 4 bases and J by 7 bases, with 9 bases of the junction left unmatched. The CDR3 runs 14 residues. The DNA for the CDR3 is TGTGCCAGCAGCTCACAGACAGGGGTGGGTGAGCAGTACTTC. Amino acid sequence: CASSSQTGVGEQYF.